This entry lists 10 T cell receptor beta chains sequenced from one sample in a study of blood T cell repertoires in COVID-19. Using immunoSEQ multiplex PCR, the repertoire was profiled, and TCRdb retains in-frame clones only, with some absent. Of approximately 290,000 clones listed, about 89% are singletons. Sequencing was performed on peripheral blood. Receptors originate from a man aged 25 to 40 with acute or convalescent COVID-19.

This sequence joins TRBV3-1 (or the pseudogene TRBV3-2) and TRBJ1-5; maybe TRBD1 (6 bases). Germline V gene sequence: CDR1 LGHDT, CDR2 YNNKEL (reference sequence). The CDR3 extends over 14 amino acids. V lost 4 bases to trimming and J lost 6 bases, with 13 bases between them. In DNA, the CDR3 is TGTGCCAGCAGCCCTTTACAGGGAACTCAGCCCCAGCATTTT. Its protein product is CASSPLQGTQPQHF.

This sequence joins TRBV27 and TRBJ1-3; 10 bases are a match to TRBD1. V gave up 0 bases and J gave up 2 bases; unmatched junction bases: 4. This CDR3 is built from 17 residues. The germline CDR1 and CDR2 sequences are MNHEY and SMNVEV (reference sequence). The DNA for the CDR3 is TGTGCCAGCAGTTTATCCCCAGGACAGGGGGCTGGAAACACCATATATTTT. This sequence encodes CASSLSPGQGAGNTIYF.

The J gene is TRBJ2-5, the V gene TRBV29-1; D might be TRBD2 (6 bases). Germline V gene sequence: CDR1 SQVTM, CDR2 ANQGSEA. This CDR3 contains 14 residues. V was shortened by 6 bases and J by 2 bases, with 16 bases between the two germline ends. The CDR3 DNA follows: TGCAGCGTGCTAAAAGCGGGCAGGCAAGAGACCCAGTACTTC. Residues: CSVLKAGRQETQYF.

The chain employs TRBV9 and TRBJ2-1; a weak D match, TRBD2 (6 bases). Germline CDR1 SGDLS, CDR2 YYNGEE. This CDR3 is built from 14 residues. The V and J ends lost 0 bases and 8 bases respectively, with 12 bases between them. The CDR3 DNA reads as TGTGCCAGCAGCGTAGCTGGGACTGTCGATGAGCAGTTCTTC. Translation gives CASSVAGTVDEQFF. The full variable domain, with the rest looked up from reference TRBV9 and TRBJ2-1, is DSGVTQTPKHLITATGQRVTLRCSPRSGDLSVYWYQQSLDQGLQFLIQYYNGEERAKGNILERFSAQQFPDLHSELNLSSLELGDSALYFCASSVAGTVDEQFFGPGTRLTVL.

The chain is built from TRBV5-4 and TRBJ2-1; 7 bases line up with TRBD2. This CDR3 contains 15 residues. Germline V gene sequence: CDR1 SGHNT, CDR2 YYREEE (reference sequence). The trim removed 5 bases at V and 4 bases at J, leaving 9 bases unmatched. The CDR3 here is CASSDRLAPYNEQFF. CDR3 in DNA: TGTGCCAGCAGTGACAGACTAGCCCCGTACAATGAGCAGTTCTTC.

The chain is built from TRBV10-1 and TRBJ1-6, with D tentatively TRBD1 (5 bases). Trimming removed 7 bases from V and 7 bases from J, with 17 bases in between. This CDR3 has 15 residues. Per the germline V gene, CDR1 is WNHNN and CDR2 is SYGVQD (reference sequence). This chain's CDR3 is CASIPAGMANSPLHF. CDR3 DNA: TGCGCCAGCATCCCCGCAGGGATGGCCAATTCACCCCTCCACTTT.

The chain combines TRBV5-4 with TRBJ1-2, with D maybe TRBD1 (5 bases). Between the trimmed V and J ends, which lost 2 bases and 4 bases, there was a span of 24 bases. CDR1 and CDR2 from the germline V gene are SGHNT and YYREEE (reference sequence). The CDR3 loop spans 18 amino acids. In nucleotides, the CDR3 is TGTGCCAGCAGCTTCGGCGGGGCAATACCCTCCCTGCGCTATGGCTACACCTTC. Amino acid sequence: CASSFGGAIPSLRYGYTF. The variable domain in full, with the rest retrieved from reference TRBV5-4 and TRBJ1-2, is ETGVTQSPTHLIKTRGQQVTLRCSSQSGHNTVSWYQQALGQGPQFIFQYYREEENGRGNFPPRFSGLQFPNYSSELNVNALELDDSALYLCASSFGGAIPSLRYGYTFGSGTRLTVV.

The chain has TRBV18 and TRBJ2-3, with TRBD2 matching 7 bases. V shed 1 base and J 5 bases; nucleotides not matched to a gene: 12. Germline CDR1 reads KGHSH; CDR2 reads LQKENI. The CDR3 runs to 17 residues. The CDR3 DNA sequence: TGTGCCAGCTCACCACAGGGACCGGGACTACTAAAAGATACGCAGTATTTT. Translated: CASSPQGPGLLKDTQYF. Drawing the rest from reference TRBV18 and TRBJ2-3, the complete variable domain is NAGVMQNPRHLVRRRGQEARLRCSPMKGHSHVYWYRQLPEEGLKFMVYLQKENIIDESGMPKERFSAEFPKEGPSILRIQQVVRGDSAAYFCASSPQGPGLLKDTQYFGPGTRLTVL.

This sequence joins TRBV30 and TRBJ1-5; no definite D call. Germline CDR1 and CDR2: GTSNPN and SVGIG (reference sequence). This CDR3 is 13 amino acids long. Trimming took off 1 base at V and 3 bases at J, with 7 bases between the two ends. CDR3 sequence reads: CAWSDRNNQPQHF. CDR3 bases: TGTGCCTGGAGTGACAGAAACAATCAGCCCCAGCATTTT.

This chain uses TRBV12-5 with TRBJ2-1; weak D call: TRBD2 (5 bases). Germline V gives CDR1 LGHNT, CDR2 FRNRAP. V shed 6 bases and J shed 0 bases, with 9 bases lying between them. The CDR3 has 14 residues. The CDR3 bases are TGTGCTAGTGGCGACGGGATCTCCTACAATGAGCAGTTCTTC. This gives the protein CASGDGISYNEQFF.